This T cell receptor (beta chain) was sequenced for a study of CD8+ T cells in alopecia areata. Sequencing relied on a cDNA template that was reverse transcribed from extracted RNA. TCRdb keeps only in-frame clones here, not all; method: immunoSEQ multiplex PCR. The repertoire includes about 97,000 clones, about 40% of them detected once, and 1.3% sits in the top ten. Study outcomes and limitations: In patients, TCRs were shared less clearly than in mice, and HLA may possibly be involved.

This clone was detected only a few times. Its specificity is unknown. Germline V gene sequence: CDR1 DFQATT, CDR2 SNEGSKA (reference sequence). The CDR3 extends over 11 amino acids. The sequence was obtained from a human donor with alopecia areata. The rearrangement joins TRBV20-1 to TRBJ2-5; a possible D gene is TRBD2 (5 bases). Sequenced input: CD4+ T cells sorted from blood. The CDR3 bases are TGCAGCAGAGGGTGGAAAGAGACCCAGTACTTC. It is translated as CSRGWKETQYF.